The entry below describes one T cell receptor (beta chain). The assay was immunoSEQ multiplex PCR, and TCRdb's table has in-frame clones only and misses some. The data show about 2.4 million clones, 93% seen once. The length of the CDR3 is 13 residues. Germline values: CDR1 SGHNT, CDR2 YENEEA. Trimming pared 9 bases from V and 4 bases from J, leaving 15 bases between. The data were taken from a study of shared clonotypes between healthy human individuals. The V call is TRBV11-3, the J call TRBJ2-5; D unclear. This sequence was found in a young man in good health. Some clones in this sample may be carry-over from other donors' samples. Specimen: naive CD4+ T cells from PBMCs. Subset noted: CD45RA+ positively selected. CDR3 sequence (DNA): TGTGCCAGTACGGCTAAGGTGGGAGAGACCCAGTACTTC. Translating it yields CASTAKVGETQYF. Drawing the rest from reference TRBV11-3 and TRBJ2-5, the complete variable domain is EAGVVQSPRYKIIEKKQPVAFWCNPISGHNTLYWYLQNLGQGPELLIRYENEEAVDDSQLPKDRFSAERLKGVDSTLKIQPAELGDSAVYLCASTAKVGETQYFGPGTRLLVL.